The sequence of this TCR beta chain was determined in a study of T-cell reconstitution after alpha-beta-depleted transplantation in children. The CDR3 is 14 residues long. V shed 4 bases and J shed 2 bases, with 13 bases lying between them. Per the germline V gene, CDR1 is SGHNT and CDR2 is YYREEE (reference sequence). Unique molecular identifiers were incorporated into the prepared TCRbeta library. TCRdb re-derived calls from the PCR reads in MiXCR, one entry per CDR3 protein. The sample contains around 250,000 distinct CDR3 sequences, over 8% of which appear only once. V usage is TRBV5-4 and J usage is TRBJ2-7; D might be TRBD1 (6 bases). The sample here was PBMCs from the stem cell graft donor, taken from the stem cell graft. This clonotype was sampled from a human donor who donated a stem cell graft to a child with SCID. Written as DNA, the CDR3 is TGTGCCAGCAGCGCCCAGGGGACCGCCTACGAGCAGTACTTC. Protein product: CASSAQGTAYEQYF. The entire variable domain, with the rest obtained from reference TRBV5-4 and TRBJ2-7, is as follows: ETGVTQSPTHLIKTRGQQVTLRCSSQSGHNTVSWYQQALGQGPQFIFQYYREEENGRGNFPPRFSGLQFPNYSSELNVNALELDDSALYLCASSAQGTAYEQYFGPGTRLTVT.